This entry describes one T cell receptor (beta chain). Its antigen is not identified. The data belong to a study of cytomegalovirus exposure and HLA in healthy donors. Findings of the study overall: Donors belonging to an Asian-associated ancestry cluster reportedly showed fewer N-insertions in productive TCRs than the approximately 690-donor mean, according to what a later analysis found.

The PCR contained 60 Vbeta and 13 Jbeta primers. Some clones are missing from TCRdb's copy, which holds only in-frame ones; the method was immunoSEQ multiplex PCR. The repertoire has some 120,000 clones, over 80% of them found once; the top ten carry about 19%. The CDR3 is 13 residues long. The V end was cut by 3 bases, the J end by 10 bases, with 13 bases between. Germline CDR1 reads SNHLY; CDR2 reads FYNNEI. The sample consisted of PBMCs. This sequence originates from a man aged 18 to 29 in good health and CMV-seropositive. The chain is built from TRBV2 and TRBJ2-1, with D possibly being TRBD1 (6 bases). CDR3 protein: CASSDSVGTEQFF. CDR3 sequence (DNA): TGTGCCAGCAGTGACTCGGTCGGGACAGAGCAGTTCTTC.